This T cell receptor (beta chain) was identified in a study of blood T cells in healthy people across ages. For the second PCR, which ran for roughly 6 to 12 cycles, a sample-barcoded 5' primer and a J-beta primer mix were used. Every single cDNA molecule received a tag from a template-switch adaptor with 12 random nucleotides. MiXCR, run by TCRdb on the 5' RACE reads, gives a single entry per CDR3 protein. Here the sample spans roughly 1,300,000 distinct CDR3 sequences, 59% being singletons. Every donor provided roughly 9.1 milliliters of peripheral blood. Isolation yielded PBMCs, at least 7 million per sample, in every case. The total RNA that was extracted per sample amounted to at least 5.5 micrograms. The receptor's source is a man between 18 and 35 years old in good health. The sample comprised blood.

The CDR3 nucleotides are TGCAGTGCCCCCCGGGCAGGGGGTAGCGCTAACTATGGCTACACCTTC. It translates to CSAPRAGGSANYGYTF. This chain connects TRBV20-1 to TRBJ1-2; 7 bases map to TRBD1. This CDR3 spans 16 amino acids. V dropped 6 bases and J dropped 0; count of bases not matched to a gene: 13. In germline, CDR1 is DFQATT, CDR2 SNEGSKA (reference sequence).